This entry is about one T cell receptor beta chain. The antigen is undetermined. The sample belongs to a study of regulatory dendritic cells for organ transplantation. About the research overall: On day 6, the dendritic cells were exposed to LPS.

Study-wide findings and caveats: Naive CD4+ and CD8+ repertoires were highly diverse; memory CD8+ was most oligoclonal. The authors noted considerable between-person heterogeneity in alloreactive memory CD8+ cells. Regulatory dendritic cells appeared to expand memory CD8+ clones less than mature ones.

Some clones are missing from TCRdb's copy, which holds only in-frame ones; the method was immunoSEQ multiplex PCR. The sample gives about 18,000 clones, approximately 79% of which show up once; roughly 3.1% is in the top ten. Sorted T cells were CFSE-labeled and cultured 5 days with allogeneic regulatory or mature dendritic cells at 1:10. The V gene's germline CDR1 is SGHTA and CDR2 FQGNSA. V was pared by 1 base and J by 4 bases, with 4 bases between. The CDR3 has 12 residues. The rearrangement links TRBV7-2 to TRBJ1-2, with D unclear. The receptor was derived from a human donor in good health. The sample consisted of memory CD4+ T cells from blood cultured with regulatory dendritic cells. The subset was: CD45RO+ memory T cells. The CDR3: CASSLGPYGYTF. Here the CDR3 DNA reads TGTGCCAGCAGCTTAGGTCCCTATGGCTACACCTTC.